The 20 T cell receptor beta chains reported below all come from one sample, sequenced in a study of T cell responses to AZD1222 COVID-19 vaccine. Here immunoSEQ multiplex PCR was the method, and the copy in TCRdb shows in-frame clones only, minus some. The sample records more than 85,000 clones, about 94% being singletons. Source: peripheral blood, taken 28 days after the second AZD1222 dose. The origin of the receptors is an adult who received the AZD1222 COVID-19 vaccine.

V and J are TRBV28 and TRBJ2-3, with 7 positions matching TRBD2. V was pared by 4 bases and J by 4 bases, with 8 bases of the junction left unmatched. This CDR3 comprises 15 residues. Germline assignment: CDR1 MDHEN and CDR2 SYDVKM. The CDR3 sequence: CASSSGTTGADTQYF. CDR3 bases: TGTGCCAGCAGTTCCGGGACTACCGGGGCAGATACGCAGTATTTT.

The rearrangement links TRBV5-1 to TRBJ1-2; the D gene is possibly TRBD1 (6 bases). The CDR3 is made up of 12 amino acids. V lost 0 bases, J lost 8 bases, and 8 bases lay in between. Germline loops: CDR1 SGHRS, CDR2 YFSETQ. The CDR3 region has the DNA TGCGCCAGCAGCTTGGAAGGGGGAGGCTACACCTTC. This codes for CASSLEGGGYTF.

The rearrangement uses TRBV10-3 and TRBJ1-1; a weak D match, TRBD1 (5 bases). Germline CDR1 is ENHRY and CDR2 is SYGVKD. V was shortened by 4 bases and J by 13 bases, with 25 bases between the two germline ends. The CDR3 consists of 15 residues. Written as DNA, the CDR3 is TGTGCCATCAGTGTCACCCACGGAGGGGCCGCAGAGGGTTTCTTT. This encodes CAISVTHGGAAEGFF.

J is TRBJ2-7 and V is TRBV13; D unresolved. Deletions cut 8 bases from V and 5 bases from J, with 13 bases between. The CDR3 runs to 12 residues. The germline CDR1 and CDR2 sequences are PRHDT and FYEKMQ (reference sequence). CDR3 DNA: TGTGCCAGCTCAGTGGGGAACAACGAGCAGTACTTC. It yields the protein CASSVGNNEQYF.

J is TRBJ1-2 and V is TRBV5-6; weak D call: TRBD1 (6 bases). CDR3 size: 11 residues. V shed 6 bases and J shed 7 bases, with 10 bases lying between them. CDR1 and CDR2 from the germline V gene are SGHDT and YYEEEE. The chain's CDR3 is CASTRGLGYTF. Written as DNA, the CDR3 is TGTGCCAGCACCAGGGGTCTTGGCTACACCTTC.

The CDR3 is CASSLASGGQYF. The CDR3, as DNA: TGTGCCAGCAGCTTAGCCTCAGGGGGGCAGTACTTC. This chain links TRBV7-9 with TRBJ2-7, with 7 bases aligning to TRBD1. CDR3 length equals 12 residues. Unmatched junction bases numbered 2, after V lost 0 bases and J lost 9 bases. From germline, CDR1 is SEHNR and CDR2 FQNEAQ (reference sequence). Variable domain in full (rest from reference TRBV7-9 and TRBJ2-7): DTGVSQNPRHKITKRGQNVTFRCDPISEHNRLYWYRQTLGQGPEFLTYFQNEAQLEKSRLLSDRFSAERPKGSFSTLEIQRTEQGDSAMYLCASSLASGGQYFGPGTRLTVT.

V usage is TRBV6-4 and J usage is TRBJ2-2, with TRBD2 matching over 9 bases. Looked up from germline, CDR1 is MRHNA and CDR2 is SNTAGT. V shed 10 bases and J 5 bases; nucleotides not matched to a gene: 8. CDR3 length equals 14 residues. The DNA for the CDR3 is TGTGCCACTAGAAGGCTAGCGGGGACCGGGGAGCTGTTTTTT. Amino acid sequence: CATRRLAGTGELFF.

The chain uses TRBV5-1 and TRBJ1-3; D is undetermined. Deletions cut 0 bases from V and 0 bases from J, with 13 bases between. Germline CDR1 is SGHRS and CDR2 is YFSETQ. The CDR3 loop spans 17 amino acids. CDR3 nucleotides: TGCGCCAGCAGCTTGGGCACAGACACCTTCTCTGGAAACACCATATATTTT. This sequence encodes CASSLGTDTFSGNTIYF.

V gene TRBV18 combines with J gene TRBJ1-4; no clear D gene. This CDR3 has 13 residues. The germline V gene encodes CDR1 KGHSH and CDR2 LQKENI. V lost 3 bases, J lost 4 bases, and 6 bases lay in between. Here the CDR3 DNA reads TGTGCCAGCTCACCCGGAATTAATGAAAAACTGTTTTTT. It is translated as CASSPGINEKLFF. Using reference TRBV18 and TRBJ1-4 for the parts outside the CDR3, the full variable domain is NAGVMQNPRHLVRRRGQEARLRCSPMKGHSHVYWYRQLPEEGLKFMVYLQKENIIDESGMPKERFSAEFPKEGPSILRIQQVVRGDSAAYFCASSPGINEKLFFGSGTQLSVL.

The CDR3 DNA is TGCGCCAGCAGCCGCGAAGGGCACTATGAAGCTTTCTTT. Its protein is CASSREGHYEAFF. The V and J genes are TRBV10-1 and TRBJ1-1; D call uncertain. Germline V gives CDR1 WNHNN, CDR2 SYGVQD (reference sequence). CDR3 length: 13 amino acids. The ends were cut back, 6 bases at V and 7 bases at J, with 15 bases in the middle.

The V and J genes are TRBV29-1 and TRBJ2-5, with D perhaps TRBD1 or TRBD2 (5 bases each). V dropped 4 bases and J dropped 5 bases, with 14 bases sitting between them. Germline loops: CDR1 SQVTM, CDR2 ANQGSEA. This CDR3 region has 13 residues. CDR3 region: CSVAPTEGETQYF. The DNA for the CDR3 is TGCAGCGTTGCCCCGACCGAGGGGGAGACCCAGTACTTC.

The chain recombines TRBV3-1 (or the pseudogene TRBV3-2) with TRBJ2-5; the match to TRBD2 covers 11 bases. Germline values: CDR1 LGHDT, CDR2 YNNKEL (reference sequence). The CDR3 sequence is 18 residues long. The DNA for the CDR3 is TGTGCAGCACAAGAGCGTTCTTTACTAGCGGGGGCCCAAGAGACCCAGTACTTC. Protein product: CAAQERSLLAGAQETQYF.

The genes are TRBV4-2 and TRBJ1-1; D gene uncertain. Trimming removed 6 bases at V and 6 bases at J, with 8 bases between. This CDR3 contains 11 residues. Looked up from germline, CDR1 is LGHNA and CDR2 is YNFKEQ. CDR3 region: CASRSTAEAFF. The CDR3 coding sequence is TGTGCCAGCAGATCGACGGCTGAAGCTTTCTTT.

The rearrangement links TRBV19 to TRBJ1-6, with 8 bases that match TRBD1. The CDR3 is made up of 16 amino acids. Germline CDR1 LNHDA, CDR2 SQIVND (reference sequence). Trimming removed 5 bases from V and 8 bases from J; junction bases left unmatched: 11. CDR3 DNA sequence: TGTGCCAGTAGTCGAGGAACTGGACAGGGCGATTCACCCCTCCACTTT. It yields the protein CASSRGTGQGDSPLHF.

The CDR3 region has the DNA TGTGCCAGCAGCCCCCGGTGGACAGGGATTGGCGAGACCCAGTACTTC. It specifies CASSPRWTGIGETQYF. The chain combines TRBV7-9 with TRBJ2-5; 8 nucleotides match TRBD1. Germline CDR1 SEHNR, CDR2 FQNEAQ (reference sequence). The J segment lost 5 bases and the V segment lost 5 bases, leaving 13 bases of the junction unmatched. The CDR3 loop spans 16 amino acids.

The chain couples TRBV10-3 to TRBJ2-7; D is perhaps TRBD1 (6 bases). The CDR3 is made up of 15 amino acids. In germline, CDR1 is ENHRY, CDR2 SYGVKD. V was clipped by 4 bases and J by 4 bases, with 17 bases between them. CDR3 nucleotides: TGTGCCATCAGTGGGGACAAGGTGGGGAATTACGAGCAGTACTTC. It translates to CAISGDKVGNYEQYF.

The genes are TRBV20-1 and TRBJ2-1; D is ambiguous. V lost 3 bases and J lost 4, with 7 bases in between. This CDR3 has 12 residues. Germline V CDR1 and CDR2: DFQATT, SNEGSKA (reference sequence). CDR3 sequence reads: CSASDTYNEQFF. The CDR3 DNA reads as TGCAGTGCTAGTGATACTTACAATGAGCAGTTCTTC.

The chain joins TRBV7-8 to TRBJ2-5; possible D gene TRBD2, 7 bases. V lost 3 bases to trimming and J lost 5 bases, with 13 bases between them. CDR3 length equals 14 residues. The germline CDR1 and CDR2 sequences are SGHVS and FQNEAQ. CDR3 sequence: CASSLGGARETQYF. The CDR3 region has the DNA TGTGCCAGCAGCTTGGGGGGGGCTCGTGAGACCCAGTACTTC.

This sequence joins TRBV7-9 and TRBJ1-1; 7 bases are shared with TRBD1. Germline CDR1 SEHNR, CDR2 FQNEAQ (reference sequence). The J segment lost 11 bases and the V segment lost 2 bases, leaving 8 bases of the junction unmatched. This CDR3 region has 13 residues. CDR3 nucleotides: TGTGCCAGCAGCTTAACCCCGTCCAGGGGGGCTTTCTTT. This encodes CASSLTPSRGAFF. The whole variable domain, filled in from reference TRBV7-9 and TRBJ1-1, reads DTGVSQNPRHKITKRGQNVTFRCDPISEHNRLYWYRQTLGQGPEFLTYFQNEAQLEKSRLLSDRFSAERPKGSFSTLEIQRTEQGDSAMYLCASSLTPSRGAFFGQGTRLTVV.

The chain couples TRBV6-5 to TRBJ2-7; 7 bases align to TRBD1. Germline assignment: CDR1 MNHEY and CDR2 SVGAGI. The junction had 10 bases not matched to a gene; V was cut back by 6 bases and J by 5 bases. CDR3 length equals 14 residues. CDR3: CASRSQTGLDEQYF. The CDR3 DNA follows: TGTGCCAGCAGATCCCAGACAGGGTTGGACGAGCAGTACTTC.